The clone carrying this TCR beta chain showed up just once. The sample originates from a study of blood T cell repertoires in COVID-19. The CDR3 runs 15 residues. The germline V gene encodes CDR1 MGHDK and CDR2 SYGVNS. Trimming took off 0 bases at V and 5 bases at J, with 11 bases between the two ends. Repertoires were generated with immunoSEQ multiplex PCR, while TCRdb's copy carries only in-frame clones and drops some. This table holds approximately 150,000 clones, roughly 78% found once. Sequenced sample: peripheral blood. This chain joins TRBV25-1 and TRBJ1-5; D is perhaps TRBD1 (5 bases). This receptor was identified in a human donor with acute or convalescent COVID-19. The donor label of this sample is uncertain. DNA for the CDR3: TGTGCCAGCAGTGAATATCCAGACAGTCATCAGCCCCAGCATTTT. It translates to CASSEYPDSHQPQHF.